This TCR beta chain was recovered during a study of blood T cell repertoires in COVID-19. Those who participated ranged in age from about 18 to 89 years and resided in under 25 US areas. Original methodology: Reference gene primer amplification in the assay estimated nucleated cell counts. Clones were read by immunoSEQ multiplex PCR, and TCRdb kept only the in-frame ones, dropping some. The DNA gave D and trimming, while V, J and clone size come from that table. The sample includes 300,000 or so clones, nearly 90% of them seen just once. The CDR3 runs to 17 residues. V was trimmed by 0 bases and J by 2 bases, leaving 17 bases between them. The V gene's germline CDR1 is PRHDT and CDR2 FYEKMQ (reference sequence).

Sequenced: PBMCs or T cells enriched from blood (not recorded which). The V gene is TRBV13, the J gene TRBJ2-7; D perhaps matches TRBD1 (6 bases). This receptor was obtained from a woman younger than 45 who had recovered from COVID-19. This CDR3 reads CASSLGGGQQATYEQYF. CDR3 DNA sequence: TGTGCCAGCAGCTTAGGTGGTGGACAGCAGGCGACCTACGAGCAGTACTTC.